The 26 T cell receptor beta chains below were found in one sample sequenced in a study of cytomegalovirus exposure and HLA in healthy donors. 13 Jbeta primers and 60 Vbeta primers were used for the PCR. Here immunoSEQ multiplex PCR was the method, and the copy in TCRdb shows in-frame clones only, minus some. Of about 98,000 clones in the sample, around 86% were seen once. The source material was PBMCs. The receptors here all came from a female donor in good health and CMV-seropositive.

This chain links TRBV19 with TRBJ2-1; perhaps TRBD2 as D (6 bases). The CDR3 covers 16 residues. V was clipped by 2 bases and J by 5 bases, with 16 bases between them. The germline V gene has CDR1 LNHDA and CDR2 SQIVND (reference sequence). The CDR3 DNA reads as TGTGCCAGTAGTATATCGCGGGGCTTCTTCGACAATGAGCAGTTCTTC. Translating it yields CASSISRGFFDNEQFF.

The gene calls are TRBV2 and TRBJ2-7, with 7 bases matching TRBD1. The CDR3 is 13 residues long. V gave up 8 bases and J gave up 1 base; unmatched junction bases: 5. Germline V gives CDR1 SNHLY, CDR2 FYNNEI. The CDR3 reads CASDRDSSYEQYF. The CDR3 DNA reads TGTGCCAGCGACCGGGACAGTTCCTACGAGCAGTACTTC.

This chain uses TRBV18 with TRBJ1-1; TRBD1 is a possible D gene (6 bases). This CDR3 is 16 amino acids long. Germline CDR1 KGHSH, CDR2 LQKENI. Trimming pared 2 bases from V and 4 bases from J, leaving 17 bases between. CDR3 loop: CASSPVSGGALTEAFF. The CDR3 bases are TGTGCCAGCTCACCAGTCTCGGGGGGCGCGCTCACTGAAGCTTTCTTT.

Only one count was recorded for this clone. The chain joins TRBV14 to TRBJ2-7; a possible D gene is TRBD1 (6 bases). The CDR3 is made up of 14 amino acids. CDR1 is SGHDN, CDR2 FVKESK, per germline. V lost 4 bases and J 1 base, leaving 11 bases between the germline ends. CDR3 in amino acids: CASSLYRESYEQYF. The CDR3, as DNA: TGTGCCAGCAGCCTTTACAGGGAATCCTACGAGCAGTACTTC.

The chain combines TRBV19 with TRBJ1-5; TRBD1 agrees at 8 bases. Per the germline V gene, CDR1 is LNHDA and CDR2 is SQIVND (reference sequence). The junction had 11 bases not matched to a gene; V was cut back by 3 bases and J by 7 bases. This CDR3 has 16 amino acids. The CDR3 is CASSIGQGASLQPQHF. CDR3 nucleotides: TGTGCCAGTAGTATCGGGCAGGGGGCCAGCTTGCAGCCCCAGCATTTT.

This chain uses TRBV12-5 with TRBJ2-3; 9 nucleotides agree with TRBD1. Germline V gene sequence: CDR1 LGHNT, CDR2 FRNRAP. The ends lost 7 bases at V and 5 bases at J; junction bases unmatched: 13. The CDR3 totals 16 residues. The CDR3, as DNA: TGTGCTAGTGCCTCTGGACAGGGGAGGTCGGAAGATACGCAGTATTTT. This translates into CASASGQGRSEDTQYF.

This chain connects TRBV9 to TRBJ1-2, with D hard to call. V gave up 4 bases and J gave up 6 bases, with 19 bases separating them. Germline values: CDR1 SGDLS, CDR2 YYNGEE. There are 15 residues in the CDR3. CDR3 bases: TGTGCCAGCAGCACCAGTGGCAGTTTGGTCGATGGCTACACCTTC. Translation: CASSTSGSLVDGYTF.

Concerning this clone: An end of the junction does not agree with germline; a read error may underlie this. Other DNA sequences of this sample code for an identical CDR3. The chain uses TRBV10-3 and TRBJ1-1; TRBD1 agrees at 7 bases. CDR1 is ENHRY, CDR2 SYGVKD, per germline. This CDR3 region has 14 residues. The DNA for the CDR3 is TGTGCCATCAGTCGACAGGGAATGGGGACTGAAGCGTTCTTT. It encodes CAISRQGMGTEAFF.

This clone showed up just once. CDR3 amino acids: CASSFNTRDYGYTF. The CDR3 nucleotides read TGTGCCAGCAGCTTTAATACGCGGGACTATGGCTACACCTTC. This sequence joins TRBV7-9 and TRBJ1-2; D uncertain. There are 14 residues in the CDR3. Germline-derived CDR1 and CDR2 are SEHNR and FQNEAQ (reference sequence). V shed 3 bases and J shed 3 bases, with 11 bases lying between them.

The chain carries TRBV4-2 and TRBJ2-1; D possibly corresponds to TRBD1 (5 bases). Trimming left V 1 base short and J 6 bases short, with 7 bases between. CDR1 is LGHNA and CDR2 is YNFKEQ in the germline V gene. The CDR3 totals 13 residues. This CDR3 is CASSQAGFNEQFF. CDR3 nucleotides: TGTGCCAGCAGCCAAGCAGGGTTCAATGAGCAGTTCTTC.

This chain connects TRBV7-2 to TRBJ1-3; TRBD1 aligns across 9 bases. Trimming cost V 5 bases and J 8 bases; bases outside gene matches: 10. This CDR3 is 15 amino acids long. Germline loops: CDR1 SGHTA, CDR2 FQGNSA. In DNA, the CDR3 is TGTGCCAGCAGCCTTCCGGGACAGGGTCCGGACACCATATATTTT. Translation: CASSLPGQGPDTIYF.

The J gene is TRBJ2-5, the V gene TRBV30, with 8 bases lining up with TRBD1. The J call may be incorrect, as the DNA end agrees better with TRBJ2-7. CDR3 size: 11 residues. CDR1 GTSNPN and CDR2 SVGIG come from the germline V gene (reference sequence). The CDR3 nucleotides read TGTGCCTGGGGACAGGGTTACGAGCAGTACTTC. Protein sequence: CAWGQGYEQYF.

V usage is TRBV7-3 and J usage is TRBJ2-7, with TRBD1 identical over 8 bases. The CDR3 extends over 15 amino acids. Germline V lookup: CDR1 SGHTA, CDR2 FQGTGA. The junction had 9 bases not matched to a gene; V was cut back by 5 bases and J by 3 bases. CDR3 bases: TGTGCCAGCAGCCCCGGGACAGGACCCTTCTACGAGCAGTACTTC. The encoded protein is CASSPGTGPFYEQYF.

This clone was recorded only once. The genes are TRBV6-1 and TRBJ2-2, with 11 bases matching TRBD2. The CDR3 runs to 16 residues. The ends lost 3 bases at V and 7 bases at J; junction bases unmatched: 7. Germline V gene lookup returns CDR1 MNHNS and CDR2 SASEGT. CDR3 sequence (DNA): TGTGCCAGCAGTGATCAAAGACTAGCGGGGTTCGGGGAGCTGTTTTTT. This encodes CASSDQRLAGFGELFF.

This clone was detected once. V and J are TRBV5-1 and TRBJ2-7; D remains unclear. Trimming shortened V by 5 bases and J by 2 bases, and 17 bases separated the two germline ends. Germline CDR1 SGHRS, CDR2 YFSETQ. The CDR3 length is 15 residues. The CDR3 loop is CASRRQSDETYEQYF. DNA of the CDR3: TGCGCCAGCAGGCGGCAGAGTGATGAAACCTACGAGCAGTACTTC.

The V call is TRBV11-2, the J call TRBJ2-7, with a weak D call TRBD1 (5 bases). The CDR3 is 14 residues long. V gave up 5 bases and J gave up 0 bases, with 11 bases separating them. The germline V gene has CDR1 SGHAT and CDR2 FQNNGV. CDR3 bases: TGTGCCAGCAGCCCAGGGTTACTCTCCTACGAGCAGTACTTC. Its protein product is CASSPGLLSYEQYF.

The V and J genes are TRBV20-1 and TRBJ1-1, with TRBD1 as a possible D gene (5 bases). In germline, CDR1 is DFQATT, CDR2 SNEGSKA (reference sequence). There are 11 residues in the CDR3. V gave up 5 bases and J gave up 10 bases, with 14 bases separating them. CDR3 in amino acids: CSADQGGAAFF. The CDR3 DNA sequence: TGCAGTGCTGACCAGGGAGGTGCAGCTTTCTTT.

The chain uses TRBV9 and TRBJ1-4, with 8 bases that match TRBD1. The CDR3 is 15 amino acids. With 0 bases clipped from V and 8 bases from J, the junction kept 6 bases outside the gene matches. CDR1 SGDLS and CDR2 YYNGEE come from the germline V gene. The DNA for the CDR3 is TGTGCCAGCAGCGTAGGGCTGGACAGGGAAGAAAAACTGTTTTTT. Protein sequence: CASSVGLDREEKLFF.

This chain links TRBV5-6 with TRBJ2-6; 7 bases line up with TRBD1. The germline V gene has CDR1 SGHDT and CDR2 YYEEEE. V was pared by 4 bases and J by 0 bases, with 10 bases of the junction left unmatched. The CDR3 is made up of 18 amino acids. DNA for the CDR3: TGTGCCAGCAGCACCAAACAGGGGCTAAGCTCTGGGGCCAACGTCCTGACTTTC. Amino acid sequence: CASSTKQGLSSGANVLTF.

CDR3 sequence (DNA): TGTGCCAGCAGCCTTGACAGGGGCACAGATACGCAGTATTTT. The encoded protein is CASSLDRGTDTQYF. This chain connects TRBV7-6 to TRBJ2-3, with 7 positions matching TRBD1. Trimming took 5 bases from V and 1 from J; bases not matched to a gene: 3. The CDR3 covers 14 residues. CDR1 and CDR2 (germline): SGHVS, FNYEAQ.

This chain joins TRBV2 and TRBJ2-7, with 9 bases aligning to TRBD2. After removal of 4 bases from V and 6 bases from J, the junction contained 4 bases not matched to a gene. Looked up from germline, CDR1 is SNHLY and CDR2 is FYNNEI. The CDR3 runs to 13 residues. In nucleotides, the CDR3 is TGTGCCAGCAGTGTTGGTAGCGGGGGCGAGCAGTACTTC. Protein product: CASSVGSGGEQYF.

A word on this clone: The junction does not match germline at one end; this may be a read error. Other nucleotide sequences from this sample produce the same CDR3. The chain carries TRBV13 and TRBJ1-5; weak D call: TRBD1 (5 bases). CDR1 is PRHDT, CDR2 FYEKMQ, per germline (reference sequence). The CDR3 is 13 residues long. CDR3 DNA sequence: TGTGCCAGCAGCTTCGGGGGGGAAGGGCCCCAGCACTTT. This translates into CASSFGGEGPQHF.

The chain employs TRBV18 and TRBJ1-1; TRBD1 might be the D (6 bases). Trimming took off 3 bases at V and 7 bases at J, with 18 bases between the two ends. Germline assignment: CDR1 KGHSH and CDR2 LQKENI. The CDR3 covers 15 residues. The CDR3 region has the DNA TGTGCCAGCTCACCGCTGGACAGTGGATTGGGTGAAGCTTTCTTT. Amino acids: CASSPLDSGLGEAFF.

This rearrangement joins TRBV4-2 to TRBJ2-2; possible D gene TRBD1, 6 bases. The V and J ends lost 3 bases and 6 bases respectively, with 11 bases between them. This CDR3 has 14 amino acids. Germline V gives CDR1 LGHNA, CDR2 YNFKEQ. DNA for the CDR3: TGTGCCAGCAGCCAGGGGGCCCTCGCCGGGGAGCTGTTTTTT. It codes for CASSQGALAGELFF.

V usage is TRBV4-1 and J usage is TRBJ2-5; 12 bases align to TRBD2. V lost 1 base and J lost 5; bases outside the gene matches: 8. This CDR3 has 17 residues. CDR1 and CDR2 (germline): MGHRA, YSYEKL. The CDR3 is CASSQVLLAGGPETQYF. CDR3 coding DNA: TGCGCCAGCAGCCAAGTTCTCCTAGCGGGGGGGCCGGAGACCCAGTACTTC.

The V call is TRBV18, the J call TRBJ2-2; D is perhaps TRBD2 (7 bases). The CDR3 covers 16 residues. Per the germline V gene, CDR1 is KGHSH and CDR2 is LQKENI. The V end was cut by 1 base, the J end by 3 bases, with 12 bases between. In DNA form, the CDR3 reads TGTGCCAGCTCACCACTCGGGGGGCGCGACACCGGGGAGCTGTTTTTT. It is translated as CASSPLGGRDTGELFF.